The next 25 T cell receptor beta chains were all read from a single sample in a study of long-term antiretroviral therapy in people with HIV. Run at survey level, the immunoSEQ assay was version v3.0. Sequenced by immunoSEQ multiplex PCR; TCRdb stores in-frame clones only, minus some. The table records approximately 35,000 clones, 90% to 95% of them present only once. The sequenced sample was unsorted PBMCs, obtained around 5.3 years after starting antiretroviral therapy. Receptor source: a woman aged 45-60 years with HIV.

The rearrangement links TRBV4-2 to TRBJ1-3, with D unclear. This CDR3 is 15 amino acids long. V lost 0 bases, J lost 4 bases, and 10 bases lay in between. Germline CDR1 is LGHNA and CDR2 is YNFKEQ. For the CDR3, the DNA is TGTGCCAGCAGCCAAGATGCAGGAGCCGGAAACACCATATATTTT. Protein sequence: CASSQDAGAGNTIYF.

This chain uses TRBV5-6 with TRBJ2-3; 8 bases match TRBD2. The V gene end was trimmed by 1 base and the J gene end by 7 bases; junction bases not matched to a gene: 11. Per the germline V gene, CDR1 is SGHDT and CDR2 is YYEEEE. This CDR3 is 16 amino acids long. CDR3 sequence: CASSLSRGGPRNTQYF. Here the CDR3 DNA reads TGTGCCAGCAGCTTGTCTCGGGGGGGGCCTCGGAATACGCAGTATTTT.

The V gene is TRBV27, the J gene TRBJ1-4; D not certain. Germline loops: CDR1 MNHEY, CDR2 SMNVEV (reference sequence). The CDR3 extends over 14 amino acids. Trimming stripped 5 bases from V and 4 bases from J, with 11 bases between. The CDR3 protein is CASSLKPYNEKLFF. The CDR3 region has the DNA TGTGCCAGCAGTCTGAAACCTTATAATGAAAAACTGTTTTTT.

This clone has a handful of counts. The CDR3 is CASSEGQGAYGYTF. Here the CDR3 DNA reads TGTGCCAGCAGTGAAGGACAGGGAGCCTATGGCTACACCTTC. This chain joins TRBV2 and TRBJ1-2, with 7 bases that match TRBD1. Trimming cost V 1 base and J 4 bases; bases outside gene matches: 3. CDR1 is SNHLY and CDR2 is FYNNEI in the germline V gene. This CDR3 spans 14 amino acids.

This sequence joins TRBV19 and TRBJ2-4, with 9 bases identical to TRBD1. The CDR3 totals 16 residues. CDR1 is LNHDA, CDR2 SQIVND, per germline (reference sequence). Trimming cost V 9 bases and J 0 bases; bases outside gene matches: 9. CDR3 loop: CASRPPGQGAKNIQYF. DNA for the CDR3: TGTGCCAGCCGCCCGCCGGGACAGGGAGCCAAAAACATTCAGTACTTC.

CDR3 protein: CASSLVAGNTEAFF. The CDR3 bases are TGCGCCAGCAGCTTGGTTGCGGGGAACACTGAAGCTTTCTTT. The chain uses TRBV5-1 and TRBJ1-1; D is undetermined. Germline V CDR1 and CDR2: SGHRS, YFSETQ. The CDR3 is 14 amino acids. Trimming left V 0 bases short and J 1 base short, with 7 bases between.

The chain has TRBV4-2 and TRBJ2-7, with TRBD2 matching over 12 bases. Germline V gene sequence: CDR1 LGHNA, CDR2 YNFKEQ. Unmatched junction bases numbered 6, after V lost 0 bases and J lost 0 bases. The CDR3 runs to 18 residues. CDR3 in amino acids: CASSQEASGGASSYEQYF. The CDR3 DNA reads as TGTGCCAGCAGCCAAGAGGCTAGCGGGGGGGCGAGCTCCTACGAGCAGTACTTC.

The chain employs TRBV11-2 and TRBJ2-3; D ambiguous. Germline CDR1 is SGHAT and CDR2 is FQNNGV. This CDR3 comprises 16 residues. With 1 base removed from V and 5 bases from J, the gap between germline ends came to 16 bases. The DNA of the CDR3 is TGTGCCAGCAGCTTAGGGTCTGCGCGGCTGGAAGATACGCAGTATTTT. Encoded protein: CASSLGSARLEDTQYF.

The chain uses TRBV9 and TRBJ2-1; 14 bases agree with TRBD2. Germline V gene sequence: CDR1 SGDLS, CDR2 YYNGEE. The ends lost 0 bases at V and 4 bases at J; junction bases unmatched: 3. This CDR3 is built from 17 residues. The CDR3: CASSVDGTSGGYNEQFF. The CDR3 DNA sequence: TGTGCCAGCAGCGTAGACGGGACTAGCGGGGGATACAATGAGCAGTTCTTC.

The chain recombines TRBV21-1 with TRBJ2-1; the table gives TRBD1 as D, unverified against the DNA. TRBV21-1 represents a pseudogene. The CDR3 contains 14 residues. Here the CDR3 reads CASSKQGASNEQFF. The CDR3 DNA reads TGTGCCAGCAGCAAGCAGGGGGCGAGTAATGAGCAGTTCTTC.

This chain connects TRBV5-6 to TRBJ1-2, with TRBD1 as a possible D gene (5 bases). Deletions cut 2 bases from V and 3 bases from J, with 11 bases between. The CDR3 sequence is 14 residues long. CDR1 is SGHDT and CDR2 is YYEEEE in the germline V gene. CDR3 bases: TGTGCCAGCAGCTTCCCCGGGACGGACTATGGCTACACCTTC. It encodes CASSFPGTDYGYTF.

The V call is TRBV5-8, the J call TRBJ2-2, with D unresolved. There are 14 residues in the CDR3. Trimming stripped 0 bases from V and 6 bases from J, with 9 bases between. Looked up from germline, CDR1 is SGHTS and CDR2 is YDEGEE. The CDR3 here is CASSLGYRAGELFF. CDR3 coding DNA: TGTGCCAGCAGCTTGGGCTATCGTGCCGGGGAGCTGTTTTTT.

The chain joins TRBV9 to TRBJ1-1; no definite D call. The CDR3 contains 15 residues. CDR1 is SGDLS, CDR2 YYNGEE, per germline. Trimming shortened V by 4 bases and J by 0 bases, and 13 bases separated the two germline ends. The CDR3 nucleotides are TGTGCCAGCAGCACTTCTACTGGTATGAACACTGAAGCTTTCTTT. Translating gives CASSTSTGMNTEAFF.

The chain carries TRBV5-1 and TRBJ1-5; D gene unclear. Deletions cut 7 bases from V and 1 base from J, with 12 bases between. CDR1 and CDR2 (germline): SGHRS, YFSETQ. The CDR3 runs to 14 residues. The CDR3 DNA is TGCGCCAGCTCCCCCACCGGAAGCAATCAGCCCCAGCATTTT. Translation gives CASSPTGSNQPQHF.

This chain connects TRBV19 to TRBJ2-5; possibly TRBD1 for D (6 bases). V was clipped by 9 bases and J by 2 bases, with 19 bases between them. The germline V gene has CDR1 LNHDA and CDR2 SQIVND (reference sequence). The CDR3 contains 15 residues. Here the CDR3 DNA reads TGTGCCAGCGGATCAGGCTCCAGGGGTCAAGAGACCCAGTACTTC. Amino acid sequence: CASGSGSRGQETQYF.

V gene TRBV10-1 combines with J gene TRBJ1-2, with D uncertain. The germline V and J ends were trimmed by 4 bases and 4 bases, with 19 bases remaining between them. CDR3 length equals 16 residues. Germline V gene sequence: CDR1 WNHNN, CDR2 SYGVQD (reference sequence). CDR3 nucleotides: TGCGCCAGCAGTGGGACCGGGTTCCCTGGTGGCTATGGCTACACCTTC. This codes for CASSGTGFPGGYGYTF.

V gene TRBV9 combines with J gene TRBJ1-2; no reliable D call. V was cut by 0 bases and J by 3 bases, with 6 bases left in between. Germline loops: CDR1 SGDLS, CDR2 YYNGEE. The CDR3 covers 13 residues. CDR3 region: CASSVGEYYGYTF. The CDR3 region has the DNA TGTGCCAGCAGCGTAGGTGAATACTATGGCTACACCTTC.

V usage is TRBV7-9 and J usage is TRBJ1-5; D gene uncertain. The CDR3 contains 16 residues. Germline assignment: CDR1 SEHNR and CDR2 FQNEAQ (reference sequence). V was clipped by 1 base and J by 4 bases, with 14 bases between them. The CDR3 here is CASSLVSGSWNQPQHF. The CDR3 DNA is TGTGCCAGCAGCTTAGTTTCGGGGAGCTGGAATCAGCCCCAGCATTTT.

This chain links TRBV12-5 with TRBJ2-2, with D unclear. Trimming took 2 bases from V and 5 from J, leaving 6 bases between them. The CDR3 is made up of 13 amino acids. From germline, CDR1 is LGHNT and CDR2 FRNRAP. In nucleotides, the CDR3 is TGTGCTAGTGGTTTGAGGGTTACCGGGGAGCTGTTTTTT. It encodes CASGLRVTGELFF.

The chain is built from TRBV5-1 and TRBJ1-1, with TRBD1 as a possible D gene (6 bases). CDR1 SGHRS and CDR2 YFSETQ come from the germline V gene. This CDR3 is 13 amino acids long. V was shortened by 0 bases and J by 8 bases, with 11 bases between the two germline ends. The CDR3 nucleotides are TGCGCCAGCAGCTTGGAACAGGACAGAGAAGCTTTCTTT. This gives the protein CASSLEQDREAFF. Complete variable domain (other parts from reference TRBV5-1 and TRBJ1-1): KAGVTQTPRYLIKTRGQQVTLSCSPISGHRSVSWYQQTPGQGLQFLFEYFSETQRNKGNFPGRFSGRQFSNSRSEMNVSTLELGDSALYLCASSLEQDREAFFGQGTRLTVV.

The chain joins TRBV7-9 to TRBJ1-2, with no clear D. V was trimmed by 2 bases and J by 0 bases, leaving 4 bases between them. There are 13 residues in the CDR3. Germline V lookup: CDR1 SEHNR, CDR2 FQNEAQ (reference sequence). Here the CDR3 reads CASSLKANYGYTF. The CDR3 DNA is TGTGCCAGCAGCTTAAAGGCTAACTATGGCTACACCTTC. The whole variable domain, filled in from reference TRBV7-9 and TRBJ1-2, reads DTGVSQNPRHKITKRGQNVTFRCDPISEHNRLYWYRQTLGQGPEFLTYFQNEAQLEKSRLLSDRFSAERPKGSFSTLEIQRTEQGDSAMYLCASSLKANYGYTFGSGTRLTVV.

The V gene is TRBV6-1, the J gene TRBJ1-3, with D perhaps TRBD1 (6 bases). The CDR3 covers 14 residues. V dropped 8 bases and J dropped 4 bases, with 15 bases sitting between them. Germline CDR1 MNHNS, CDR2 SASEGT. The CDR3 DNA is TGTGCCAGCGAGGGGGGGGCTGAAGGAAACACCATATATTTT. It specifies CASEGGAEGNTIYF.

The chain recombines TRBV7-9 with TRBJ2-7; D might be TRBD1 (5 bases). The CDR3 contains 14 residues. Germline values: CDR1 SEHNR, CDR2 FQNEAQ (reference sequence). Trimming pared 3 bases from V and 0 bases from J, leaving 9 bases between. This chain's CDR3 is CASSFTGASYEQYF. CDR3 DNA: TGTGCCAGCAGCTTCACAGGAGCCTCCTACGAGCAGTACTTC.

The chain links TRBV10-3 to TRBJ2-3; TRBD1 matches 12 bases. Germline CDR1 and CDR2: ENHRY and SYGVKD. The length of the CDR3 is 17 residues. J lost 4 bases, V lost 5 bases, and 10 bases had no gene match. The CDR3 region is CAISTGTGGAGADTQYF. The CDR3 coding sequence is TGTGCCATCAGTACAGGGACAGGGGGCGCAGGGGCAGATACGCAGTATTTT.

The CDR3 loop reads CASSTRQGGGYTF. The CDR3 DNA sequence: TGTGCCAGCAGCACCCGACAGGGGGGTGGCTACACCTTC. V and J are TRBV9 and TRBJ1-2, with 9 bases matching TRBD1. Germline CDR1 and CDR2: SGDLS and YYNGEE. V lost 4 bases to trimming and J lost 7 bases; unmatched junction nucleotides: 5. The CDR3 loop spans 13 amino acids. Drawing the rest from reference TRBV9 and TRBJ1-2, the complete variable domain is DSGVTQTPKHLITATGQRVTLRCSPRSGDLSVYWYQQSLDQGLQFLIQYYNGEERAKGNILERFSAQQFPDLHSELNLSSLELGDSALYFCASSTRQGGGYTFGSGTRLTVV.